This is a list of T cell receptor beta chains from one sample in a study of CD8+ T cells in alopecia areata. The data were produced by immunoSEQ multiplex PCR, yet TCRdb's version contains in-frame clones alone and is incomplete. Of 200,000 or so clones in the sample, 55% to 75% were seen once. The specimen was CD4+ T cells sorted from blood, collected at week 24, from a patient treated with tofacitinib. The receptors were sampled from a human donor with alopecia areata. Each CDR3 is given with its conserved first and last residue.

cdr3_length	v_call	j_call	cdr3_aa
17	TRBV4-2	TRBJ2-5	CASSQDGPGGRMETQYF
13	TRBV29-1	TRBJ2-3	CSVEGAGTDTQYF
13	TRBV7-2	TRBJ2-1	CASSLAGSNEQFF
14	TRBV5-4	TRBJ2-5	CASSQDQIGSTQYF
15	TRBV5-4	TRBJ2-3	CASSLVQGATDTQYF
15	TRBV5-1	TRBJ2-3	CASSPGRPNTDTQYF
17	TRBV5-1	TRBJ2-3	CASSLEPGLASTDTQYF
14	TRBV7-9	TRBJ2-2	CASSLQGDTGELFF
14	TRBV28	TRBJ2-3	CASKASGSTDTQYF
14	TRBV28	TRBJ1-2	CASSTERTGRGYTF
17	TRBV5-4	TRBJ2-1	CASRTGLAGGNYNEQFF
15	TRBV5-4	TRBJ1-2	CASSSAKDRMYGYTF
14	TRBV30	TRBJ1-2	CAWSSGSVNYGYTF
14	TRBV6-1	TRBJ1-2	CASSELGYGYGYTF
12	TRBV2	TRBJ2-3	CASSASWDTQYF
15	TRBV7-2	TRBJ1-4	CASSLGLGRGEKLFF
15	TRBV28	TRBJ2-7	CASTILRGQSGEQYF
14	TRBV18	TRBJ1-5	CASSPDSATPPQHF
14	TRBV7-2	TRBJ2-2	CASSQRAGSGELFF